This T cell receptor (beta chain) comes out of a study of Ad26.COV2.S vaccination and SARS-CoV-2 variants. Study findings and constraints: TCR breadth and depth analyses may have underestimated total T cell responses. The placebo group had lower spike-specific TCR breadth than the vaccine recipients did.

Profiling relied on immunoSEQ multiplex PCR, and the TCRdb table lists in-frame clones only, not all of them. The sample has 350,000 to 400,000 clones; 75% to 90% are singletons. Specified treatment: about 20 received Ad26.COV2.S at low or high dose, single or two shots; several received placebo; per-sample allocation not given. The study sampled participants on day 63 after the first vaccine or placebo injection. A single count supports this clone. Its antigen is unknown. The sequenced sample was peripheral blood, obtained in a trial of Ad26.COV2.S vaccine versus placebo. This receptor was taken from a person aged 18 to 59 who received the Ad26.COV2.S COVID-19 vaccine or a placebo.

CDR3 region: CASSVGVAGAQETQYF. As DNA, the CDR3 is TGTGCCAGCAGCGTAGGAGTAGCGGGAGCTCAAGAGACCCAGTACTTC. J is TRBJ2-5 and V is TRBV9, with 9 bases aligning to TRBD2. The CDR3 runs to 16 residues. Trimming cost V 0 bases and J 2 bases; bases outside gene matches: 5. Germline V gene lookup returns CDR1 SGDLS and CDR2 YYNGEE.